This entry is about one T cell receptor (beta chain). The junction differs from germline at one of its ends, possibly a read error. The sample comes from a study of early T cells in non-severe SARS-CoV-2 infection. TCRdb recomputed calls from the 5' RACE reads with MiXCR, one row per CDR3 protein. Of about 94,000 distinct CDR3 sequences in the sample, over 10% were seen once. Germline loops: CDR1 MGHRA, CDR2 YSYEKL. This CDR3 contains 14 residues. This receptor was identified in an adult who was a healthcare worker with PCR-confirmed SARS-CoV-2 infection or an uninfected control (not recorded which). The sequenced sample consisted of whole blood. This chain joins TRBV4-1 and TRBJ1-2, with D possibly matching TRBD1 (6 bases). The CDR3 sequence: CASSPGARDYGCTF. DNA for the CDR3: TGCGCCAGCAGCCCAGGGGCTCGGGACTATGGCTGCACCTTC.